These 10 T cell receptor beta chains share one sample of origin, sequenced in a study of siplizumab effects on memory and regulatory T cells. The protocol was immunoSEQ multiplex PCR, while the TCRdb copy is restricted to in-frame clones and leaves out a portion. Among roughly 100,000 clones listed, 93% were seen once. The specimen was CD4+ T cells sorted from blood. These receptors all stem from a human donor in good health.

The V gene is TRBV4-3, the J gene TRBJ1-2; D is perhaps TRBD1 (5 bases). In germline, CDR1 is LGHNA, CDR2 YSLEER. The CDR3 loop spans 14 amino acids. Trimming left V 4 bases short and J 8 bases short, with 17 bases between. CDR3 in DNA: TGCGCCAGCAGCCCAAAGGGGTATGGGAGCGGCTACACCTTC. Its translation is CASSPKGYGSGYTF.

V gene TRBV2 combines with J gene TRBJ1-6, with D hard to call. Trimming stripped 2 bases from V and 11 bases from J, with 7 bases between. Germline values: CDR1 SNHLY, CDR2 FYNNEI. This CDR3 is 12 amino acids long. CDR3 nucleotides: TGTGCCAGCAGTGAATTGCGGACACCCCTCCACTTT. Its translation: CASSELRTPLHF. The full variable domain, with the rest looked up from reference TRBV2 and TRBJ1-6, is EPEVTQTPSHQVTQMGQEVILRCVPISNHLYFYWYRQILGQKVEFLVSFYNNEISEKSEIFDDQFSVERPDGSNFTLKIRSTKLEDSAMYFCASSELRTPLHFGNGTRLTVT.

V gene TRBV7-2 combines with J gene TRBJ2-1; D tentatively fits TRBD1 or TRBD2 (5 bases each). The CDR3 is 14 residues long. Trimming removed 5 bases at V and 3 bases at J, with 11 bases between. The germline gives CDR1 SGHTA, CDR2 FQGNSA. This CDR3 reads CASSLGPDYNEQFF. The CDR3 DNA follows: TGTGCCAGCAGCCTGGGACCGGACTACAATGAGCAGTTCTTC.

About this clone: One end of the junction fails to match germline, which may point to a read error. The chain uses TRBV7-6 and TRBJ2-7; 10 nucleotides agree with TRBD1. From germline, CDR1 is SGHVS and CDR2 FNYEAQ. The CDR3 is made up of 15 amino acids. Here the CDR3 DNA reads TGTGCCAGCAGCCCAGGACAGGGGGTCTCCCACGAGCAGTACTTC. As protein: CASSPGQGVSHEQYF. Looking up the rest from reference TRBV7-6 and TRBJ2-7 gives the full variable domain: GAGVSQSPRYKVTKRGQDVALRCDPISGHVSLYWYRQALGQGPEFLTYFNYEAQQDKSGLPNDRFSAERPEGSISTLTIQRTEQRDSAMYRCASSPGQGVSHEQYFGPGTRLTVT.

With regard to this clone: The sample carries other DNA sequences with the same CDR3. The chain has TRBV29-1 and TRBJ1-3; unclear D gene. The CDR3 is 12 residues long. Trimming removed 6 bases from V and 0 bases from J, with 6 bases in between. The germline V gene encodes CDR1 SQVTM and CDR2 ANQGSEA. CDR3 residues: CSVKSSGNTIYF. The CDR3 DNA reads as TGCAGCGTAAAGAGCTCTGGAAACACCATATATTTT.

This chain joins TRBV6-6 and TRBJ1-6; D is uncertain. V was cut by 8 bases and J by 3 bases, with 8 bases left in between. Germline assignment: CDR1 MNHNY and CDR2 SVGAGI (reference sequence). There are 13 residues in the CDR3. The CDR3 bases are TGTGCCAGCGCGGGTTTCTATAATTCACCCCTCCACTTT. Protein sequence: CASAGFYNSPLHF.

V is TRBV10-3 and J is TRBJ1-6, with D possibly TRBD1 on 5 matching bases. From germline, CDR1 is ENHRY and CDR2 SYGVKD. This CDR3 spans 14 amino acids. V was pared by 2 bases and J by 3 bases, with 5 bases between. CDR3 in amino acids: CAISEDSYNSPLHF. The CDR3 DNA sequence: TGTGCCATCAGTGAGGACAGCTATAATTCACCCCTCCACTTT.

CDR3 amino acids: CASSLRGARETQYF. The CDR3 DNA reads TGTGCCAGCAGTTTGAGGGGTGCTCGGGAGACCCAGTACTTC. V and J are TRBV27 and TRBJ2-5; possibly TRBD1 or TRBD2 for D (5 bases each). The CDR3 contains 14 residues. Germline CDR1 is MNHEY and CDR2 is SMNVEV (reference sequence). Trimming removed 3 bases from V and 5 bases from J, with 13 bases in between.

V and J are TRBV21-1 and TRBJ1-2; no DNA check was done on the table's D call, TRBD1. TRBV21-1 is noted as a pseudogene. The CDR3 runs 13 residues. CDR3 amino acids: CASLRRTGHGYTF. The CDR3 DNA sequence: TGTGCCAGCCTCCGGAGGACAGGGCACGGCTACACCTTC.

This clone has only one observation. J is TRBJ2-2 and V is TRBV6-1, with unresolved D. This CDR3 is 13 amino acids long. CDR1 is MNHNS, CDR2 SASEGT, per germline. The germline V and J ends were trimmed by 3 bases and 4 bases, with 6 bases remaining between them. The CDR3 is CASSDRPTGELFF. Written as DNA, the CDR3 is TGTGCCAGCAGTGACCGACCCACCGGGGAGCTGTTTTTT.